These T cell receptor beta chains were read from a single sample in a study of control samples from healthy donors and cancer patients. The assay was immunoSEQ multiplex PCR, and TCRdb's table has in-frame clones only and misses some. Among some 79,000 clones, roughly 93% were seen once, and the ten largest hold roughly 1.3%. Sequencing was done on a sample of PBMCs. The receptors were gathered from a woman aged 40 to 50 with lung cancer. Both conserved end residues are part of each CDR3. The D gene is left open where the match is weak. Some rows mark clone size as missing; the rest say once, few, many or name a class of expanded clone.

TRBV14	.	TRBJ2-7	.	TGTGCCAGCAGCCAGGAGTACTTAGTCGAGCAGTACTTC	CASSQEYLVEQYF
TRBV11-2	.	TRBJ2-1	TRBD2	TGTGCCAGCAGACCCGGGACTAGCGGGGGACTTTACAATGAGCAGTTCTTC	CASRPGTSGGLYNEQFF
TRBV7-9	.	TRBJ1-4	.	TGTGCCAGCAGCTCCGACAATGAAAAACTGTTTTTT	CASSSDNEKLFF
TRBV11-3	once	TRBJ2-7	.	TGTGCCAGCAGCTTAGGAGGGTTAGGCTACGAGCAGTACTTC	CASSLGGLGYEQYF
TRBV2	.	TRBJ2-1	.	TGTGCCAGCAGTGACTACGGGACTCTCAATGAGCAGTTCTTC	CASSDYGTLNEQFF
TRBV5-1	.	TRBJ2-7	.	TGCGCCAGCAGCTTGGAACGGTACTACGAGCAGTACTTC	CASSLERYYEQYF
TRBV7-9	.	TRBJ1-2	TRBD1	TGTGCCAGCAGCCAAACAGGGGGCGGTGGCTACACCTTC	CASSQTGGGGYTF
TRBV6-4	.	TRBJ1-2	.	TGTGCCAGCAGTACAACGGACAAGGCCTATGGCTACACCTTC	CASSTTDKAYGYTF
TRBV9	.	TRBJ2-7	TRBD1	TGTGCCAGCAGCGTAGGAAGGGACAGTAAAACCTACGAGCAGTACTTC	CASSVGRDSKTYEQYF
TRBV3-1/TRBV3-2	.	TRBJ2-3	.	TGTGCCAGCAGCCAATCAAGACTACTCCATACGCAGTATTTT	CASSQSRLLHTQYF
TRBV27	.	TRBJ2-5	TRBD2	TGTGCCAGTCCTGATCGGGGGGGTCCCTCAAGCAAAGAGACCCAGTACTTC	CASPDRGGPSSKETQYF
TRBV28	.	TRBJ2-7	.	TGTGCCAGCAGTTTATTACCCTACGAGCAGTACTTC	CASSLLPYEQYF
TRBV10-1	.	TRBJ1-1	.	TGCGCCAGCAGTGAGTCGGACGGATACACTGAAGCTTTCTTT	CASSESDGYTEAFF
TRBV4-1	.	TRBJ2-1	TRBD2	TGCGCCAGCAGCCAAGATCCCGGACTAGCCCCAACCTACAATGAGCAGTTCTTC	CASSQDPGLAPTYNEQFF
TRBV27	.	TRBJ1-1	.	TGTGCCAGCAGTTCCCGGGGCACTGAAGCTTTCTTT	CASSSRGTEAFF
TRBV6-6	.	TRBJ2-3	.	TGTGCCAGCAGACACCACAATGTAGATACGCAGTATTTT	CASRHHNVDTQYF
TRBV30	.	TRBJ1-2	.	TGTGCCTGGAGTTCTAACAATGGCTACACCTTC	CAWSSNNGYTF
TRBV19	.	TRBJ2-1	TRBD2	TGTGCCAGTAGCCCATCCGGGCAAAGGTTAATAAGCGGGGGGGACAATGAGCAGTTCTTC	CASSPSGQRLISGGDNEQFF
TRBV5-1	.	TRBJ1-5	.	TGCGCCAGCACCCCCGACGGTGATAGCAATCAGCCCCAGCATTTT	CASTPDGDSNQPQHF
TRBV3-1/TRBV3-2	.	TRBJ1-2	.	TGTGCCAGCAGCCAAGTTTTGGACGCCAATGGCTACACCTTC	CASSQVLDANGYTF
TRBV4-1	.	TRBJ1-1	.	TGCGCCAGCAGCCAAGGAGAACAGGGCACTGAAGCTTTCTTT	CASSQGEQGTEAFF
TRBV3-1/TRBV3-2	once	TRBJ2-7	TRBD1	TGTGCCAGCAGCCAAATGGGACAGGGGCGTTCCTCCTACGAGCAGTACTTC	CASSQMGQGRSSYEQYF
TRBV28	.	TRBJ1-2	.	TGTGCCAGCAGCAACACAGATTATGGCTACACCTTC	CASSNTDYGYTF
TRBV5-1	.	TRBJ2-3	TRBD2	TGCGCCAGCAGCTGGCGGGCGGGAGTAACAGATACGCAGTATTTT	CASSWRAGVTDTQYF
TRBV5-1	.	TRBJ2-2	TRBD2	TGCGCCAGCAGCGCCCTCGGGCAGCCCTTATCTAGCGGGTGGAACACCGGGGAGCTGTTTTTT	CASSALGQPLSSGWNTGELFF
TRBV19	.	TRBJ2-7	.	TGTGCCAGTAGTCTCGGGACGATAGGGCCCTACGAGCAGTACTTC	CASSLGTIGPYEQYF